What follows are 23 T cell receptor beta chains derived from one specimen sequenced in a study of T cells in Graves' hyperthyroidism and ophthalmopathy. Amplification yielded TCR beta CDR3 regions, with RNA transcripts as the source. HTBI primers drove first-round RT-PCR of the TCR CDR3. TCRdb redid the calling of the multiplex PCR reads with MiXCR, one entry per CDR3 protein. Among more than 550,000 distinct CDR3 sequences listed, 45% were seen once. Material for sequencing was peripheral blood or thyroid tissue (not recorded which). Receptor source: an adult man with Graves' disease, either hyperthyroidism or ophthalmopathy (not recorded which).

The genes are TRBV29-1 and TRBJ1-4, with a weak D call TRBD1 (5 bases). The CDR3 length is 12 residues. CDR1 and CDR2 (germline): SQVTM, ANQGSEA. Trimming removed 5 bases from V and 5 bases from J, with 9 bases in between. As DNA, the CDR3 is TGCAGCGTTCCTGAGGGGAATGAAAAACTGTTTTTT. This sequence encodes CSVPEGNEKLFF. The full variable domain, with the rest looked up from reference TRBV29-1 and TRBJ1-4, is SAVISQKPSRDICQRGTSLTIQCQVDSQVTMMFWYRQQPGQSLTLIATANQGSEATYESGFVIDKFPISRPNLTFSTLTVSNMSPEDSSIYLCSVPEGNEKLFFGSGTQLSVL.

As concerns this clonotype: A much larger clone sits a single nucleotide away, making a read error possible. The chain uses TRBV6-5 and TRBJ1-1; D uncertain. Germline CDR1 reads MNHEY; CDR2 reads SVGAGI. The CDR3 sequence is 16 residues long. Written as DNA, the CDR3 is TGTGCCATCAGTTACTTGCAGGCCTACATGAACACTGAAGCTTTCTTT. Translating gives CAISYLQAYMNTEAFF.

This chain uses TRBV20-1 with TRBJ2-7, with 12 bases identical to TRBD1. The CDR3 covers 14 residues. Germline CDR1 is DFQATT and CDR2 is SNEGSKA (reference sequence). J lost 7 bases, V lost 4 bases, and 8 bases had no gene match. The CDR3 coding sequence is TGCAGTGCTACGCGGGGACAGGGGGCTTATGAGCAGTACTTC. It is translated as CSATRGQGAYEQYF.

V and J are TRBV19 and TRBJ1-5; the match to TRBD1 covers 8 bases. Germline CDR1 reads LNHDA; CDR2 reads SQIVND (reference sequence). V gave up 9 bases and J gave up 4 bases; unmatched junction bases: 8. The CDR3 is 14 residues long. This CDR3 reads CASRDRSLNQPQHF. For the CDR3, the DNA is TGTGCCAGCCGGGACAGGTCCTTAAATCAGCCCCAGCATTTT.

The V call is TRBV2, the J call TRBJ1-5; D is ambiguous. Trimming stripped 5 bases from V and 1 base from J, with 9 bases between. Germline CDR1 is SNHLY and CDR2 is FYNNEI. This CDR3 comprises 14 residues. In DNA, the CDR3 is TGTGCCAGCAGTTATAGGGTGAGCAATCAGCCCCAGCATTTT. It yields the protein CASSYRVSNQPQHF. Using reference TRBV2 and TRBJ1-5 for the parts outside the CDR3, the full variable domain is EPEVTQTPSHQVTQMGQEVILRCVPISNHLYFYWYRQILGQKVEFLVSFYNNEISEKSEIFDDQFSVERPDGSNFTLKIRSTKLEDSAMYFCASSYRVSNQPQHFGDGTRLSIL.

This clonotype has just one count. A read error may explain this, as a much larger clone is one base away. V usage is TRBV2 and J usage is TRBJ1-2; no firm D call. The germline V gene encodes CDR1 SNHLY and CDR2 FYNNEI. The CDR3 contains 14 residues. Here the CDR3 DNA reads TGTGCCAGCTGTGAAAGGAGGGTAGACTATGGCTACACCTTC. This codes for CASCERRVDYGYTF. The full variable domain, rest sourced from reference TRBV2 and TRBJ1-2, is EPEVTQTPSHQVTQMGQEVILRCVPISNHLYFYWYRQILGQKVEFLVSFYNNEISEKSEIFDDQFSVERPDGSNFTLKIRSTKLEDSAMYFCASCERRVDYGYTFGSGTRLTVV.

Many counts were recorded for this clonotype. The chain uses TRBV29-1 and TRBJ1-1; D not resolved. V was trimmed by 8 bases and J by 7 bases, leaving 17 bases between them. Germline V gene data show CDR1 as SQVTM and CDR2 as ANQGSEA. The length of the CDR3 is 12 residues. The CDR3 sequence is CSYHGDWGEAFF. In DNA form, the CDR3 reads TGCAGCTATCACGGAGACTGGGGTGAAGCTTTCTTT. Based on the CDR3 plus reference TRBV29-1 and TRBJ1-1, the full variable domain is SAVISQKPSRDICQRGTSLTIQCQVDSQVTMMFWYRQQPGQSLTLIATANQGSEATYESGFVIDKFPISRPNLTFSTLTVSNMSPEDSSIYLCSYHGDWGEAFFGQGTRLTVV.

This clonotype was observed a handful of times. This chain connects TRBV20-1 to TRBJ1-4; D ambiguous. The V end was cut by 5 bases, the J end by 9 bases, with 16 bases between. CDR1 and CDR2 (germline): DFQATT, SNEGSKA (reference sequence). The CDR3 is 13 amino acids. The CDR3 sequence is CSAADMREQKLFF. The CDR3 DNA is TGCAGTGCTGCAGACATGCGTGAACAAAAACTGTTTTTT.

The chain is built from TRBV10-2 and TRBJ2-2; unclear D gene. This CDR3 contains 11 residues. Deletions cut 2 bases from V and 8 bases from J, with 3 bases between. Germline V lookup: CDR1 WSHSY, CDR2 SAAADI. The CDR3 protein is CASSERGELFF. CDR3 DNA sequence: TGCGCCAGCAGTGAGAGAGGGGAGCTGTTTTTT.

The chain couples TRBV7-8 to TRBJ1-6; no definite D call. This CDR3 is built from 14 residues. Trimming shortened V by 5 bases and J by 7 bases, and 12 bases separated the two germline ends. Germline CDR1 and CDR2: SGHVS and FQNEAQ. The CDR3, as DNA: TGTGCCAGCAGCCCGGGCCTGGCGAATTCACCCCTCCACTTT. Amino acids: CASSPGLANSPLHF.

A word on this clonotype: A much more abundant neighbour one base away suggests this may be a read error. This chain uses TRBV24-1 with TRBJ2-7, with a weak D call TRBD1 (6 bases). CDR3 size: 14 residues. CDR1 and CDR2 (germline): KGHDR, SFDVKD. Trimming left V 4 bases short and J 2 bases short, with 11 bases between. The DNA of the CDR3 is TGTGCCACCAGTGACCACCAGGGGACCTACGAGCAGTACTTC. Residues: CATSDHQGTYEQYF.

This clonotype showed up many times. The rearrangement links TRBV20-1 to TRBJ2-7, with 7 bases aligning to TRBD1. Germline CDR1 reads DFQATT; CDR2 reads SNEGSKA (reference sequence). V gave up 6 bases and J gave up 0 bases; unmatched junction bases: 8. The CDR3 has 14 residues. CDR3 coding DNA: TGCAGTGCGAGAACGGGACAGAGCTCCTACGAGCAGTACTTC. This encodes CSARTGQSSYEQYF.

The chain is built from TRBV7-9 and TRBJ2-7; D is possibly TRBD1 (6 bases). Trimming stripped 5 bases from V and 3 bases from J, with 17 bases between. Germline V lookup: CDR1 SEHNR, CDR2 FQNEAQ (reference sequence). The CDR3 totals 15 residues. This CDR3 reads CASSPLRGFHYEQYF. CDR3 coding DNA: TGTGCCAGCAGCCCTCTCAGGGGTTTCCACTACGAGCAGTACTTC.

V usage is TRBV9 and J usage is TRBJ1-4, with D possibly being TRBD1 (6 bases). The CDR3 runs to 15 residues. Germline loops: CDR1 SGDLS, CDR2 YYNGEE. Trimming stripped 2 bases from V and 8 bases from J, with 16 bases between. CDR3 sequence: CASSVATGNKEKLFF. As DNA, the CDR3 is TGTGCCAGCAGCGTGGCAACAGGGAATAAGGAAAAACTGTTTTTT.

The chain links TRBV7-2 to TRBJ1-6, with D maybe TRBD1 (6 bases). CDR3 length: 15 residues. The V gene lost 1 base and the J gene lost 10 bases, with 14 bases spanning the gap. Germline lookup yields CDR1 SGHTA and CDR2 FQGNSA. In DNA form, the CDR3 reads TGTGCCAGCAGCTTAGTGAACAGGGTAGGATCACCCCTCCACTTT. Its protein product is CASSLVNRVGSPLHF.

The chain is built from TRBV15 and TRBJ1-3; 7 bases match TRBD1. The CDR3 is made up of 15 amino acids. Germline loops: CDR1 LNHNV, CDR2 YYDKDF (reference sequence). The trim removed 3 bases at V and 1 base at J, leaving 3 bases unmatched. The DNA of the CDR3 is TGTGCCACCAGCAGGTCAGGGGGATCTGGAAACACCATATATTTT. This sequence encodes CATSRSGGSGNTIYF. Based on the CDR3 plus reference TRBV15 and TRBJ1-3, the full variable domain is DAMVIQNPRYQVTQFGKPVTLSCSQTLNHNVMYWYQQKSSQAPKLLFHYYDKDFNNEADTPDNFQSRRPNTSFCFLDIRSPGLGDTAMYLCATSRSGGSGNTIYFGEGSWLTVV.

CDR3 sequence reads: CSARARPYF. CDR3 coding DNA: TGCAGTGCTAGGGCCAGACCGTACTTC. The chain uses TRBV20-1 and TRBJ2-7; no reliable D call. The V and J ends lost 3 bases and 12 bases respectively, with 9 bases between them. The CDR3 has 9 amino acids. CDR1 DFQATT and CDR2 SNEGSKA come from the germline V gene (reference sequence).

The CDR3 DNA reads TGTGCCAGCAGTTACGGGGACAGGATAACTTCCCCTGAAGCTTTCTTT. Amino acid sequence: CASSYGDRITSPEAFF. The chain employs TRBV6-2 or TRBV6-3 and TRBJ1-1; 8 bases align to TRBD1. In germline, CDR1 is MNHEY, CDR2 SVGEGT. The CDR3 totals 16 residues. V dropped 2 bases and J dropped 6; count of bases not matched to a gene: 11.

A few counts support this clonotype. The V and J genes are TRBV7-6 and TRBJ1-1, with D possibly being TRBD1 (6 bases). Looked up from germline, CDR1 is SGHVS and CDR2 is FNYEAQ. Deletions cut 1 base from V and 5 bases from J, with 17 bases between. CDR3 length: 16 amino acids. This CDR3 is CASSLDFGTRHTEAFF. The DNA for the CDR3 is TGTGCCAGCAGCTTAGATTTTGGGACACGGCATACTGAAGCTTTCTTT. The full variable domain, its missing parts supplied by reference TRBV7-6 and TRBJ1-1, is GAGVSQSPRYKVTKRGQDVALRCDPISGHVSLYWYRQALGQGPEFLTYFNYEAQQDKSGLPNDRFSAERPEGSISTLTIQRTEQRDSAMYRCASSLDFGTRHTEAFFGQGTRLTVV.

This chain's CDR3 is CASSTNSGNYGYTF. The CDR3 region has the DNA TGTGCCAGCAGCACAAACTCTGGAAACTATGGCTACACCTTC. The genes are TRBV9 and TRBJ1-2; D is undetermined. The V end was cut by 4 bases, the J end by 2 bases, with 12 bases between. Germline V gene data show CDR1 as SGDLS and CDR2 as YYNGEE. The CDR3 is 14 residues long.

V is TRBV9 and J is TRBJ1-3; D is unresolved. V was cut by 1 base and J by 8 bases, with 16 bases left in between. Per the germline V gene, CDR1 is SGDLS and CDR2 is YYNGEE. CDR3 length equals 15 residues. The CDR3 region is CASSVSGSFAYTIYF. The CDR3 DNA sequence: TGTGCCAGCAGCGTAAGCGGATCTTTCGCCTACACCATATATTTT.

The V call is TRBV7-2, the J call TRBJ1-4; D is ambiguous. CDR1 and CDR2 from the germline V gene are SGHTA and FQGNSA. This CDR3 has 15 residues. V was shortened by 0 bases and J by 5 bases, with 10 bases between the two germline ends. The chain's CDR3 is CASSLALGLNEKLFF. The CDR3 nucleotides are TGTGCCAGCAGCTTAGCGTTGGGGTTAAATGAAAAACTGTTTTTT.

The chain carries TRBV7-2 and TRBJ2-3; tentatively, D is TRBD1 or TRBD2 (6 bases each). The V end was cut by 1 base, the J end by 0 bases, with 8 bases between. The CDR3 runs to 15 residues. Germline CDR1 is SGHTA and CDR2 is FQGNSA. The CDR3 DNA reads TGTGCCAGCAGCTTAGGGGGGGCGAGCACAGATACGCAGTATTTT. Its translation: CASSLGGASTDTQYF.